A selection of T cell receptor beta chains follows, all from one sample in a study of response to subunit inactivated influenza vaccine. TCRdb ran MiXCR on the RT-PCR reads and lists one entry per CDR3 protein. This table has around 790,000 distinct CDR3 sequences, around 20% appearing once. The material sequenced was PBMCs from blood, taken more than 4 days after vaccination. These receptors originate from a middle-aged man who received an inactivated influenza vaccine. The CDR3 runs from the conserved cysteine through the conserved F or W. The order of the fields is D gene, clone size, V gene, J gene, CDR3 protein, CDR3 DNA. D genes are given only for firm matches. Size values are once, few and many counts, or a class for expanded clones, and some rows have none.

NA	many	TRBV20-1	TRBJ1-1	CSARGGGPNTEAFF	TGCAGTGCTAGAGGCGGGGGCCCAAACACTGAAGCTTTCTTT
TRBD1	NA	TRBV30	TRBJ1-5	CAWSVDRGQPQHF	TGTGCCTGGAGTGTAGACAGGGGTCAGCCCCAGCATTTT
NA	few	TRBV28	TRBJ2-2	CASSSDRFTGELFF	TGTGCCAGCAGTTCCGACAGGTTCACCGGGGAGCTGTTTTTT
TRBD1	few	TRBV28	TRBJ2-3	CASSWDRDTDTQYF	TGTGCCAGCAGCTGGGACAGGGATACAGATACGCAGTATTTT
TRBD1	few	TRBV6-5	TRBJ2-7	CASSFRPGQGAYEQYF	TGTGCCAGCAGTTTCCGCCCGGGACAGGGGGCGTACGAGCAGTACTTC
TRBD2	NA	TRBV27	TRBJ2-1	CASSLSWGGNEQFF	TGTGCCAGCAGTTTATCGTGGGGGGGCAATGAGCAGTTCTTC
NA	NA	TRBV7-9	TRBJ2-1	CASSLEPLDNEQFF	TGTGCCAGCAGCTTAGAACCACTTGACAATGAGCAGTTCTTC
NA	few	TRBV7-8	TRBJ1-4	CASSLMGQGEKLFF	TGTGCCAGCAGCTTAATGGGCCAGGGTGAAAAACTGTTTTTT
NA	NA	TRBV29-1	TRBJ2-7	CSVEGGTGTYEQYF	TGCAGCGTTGAAGGCGGTACGGGAACCTACGAGCAGTACTTC
NA	few	TRBV24-1	TRBJ2-7	CATSDPPSGVYEQYF	TGTGCCACCAGTGATCCTCCCTCTGGGGTCTACGAGCAGTACTTC
TRBD2	NA	TRBV20-1	TRBJ2-7	CSAQEPWRTSGGSYEQYF	TGCAGTGCCCAAGAACCCTGGCGGACTAGCGGAGGTTCCTACGAGCAGTACTTC
NA	once	TRBV24-1	TRBJ2-1	CATSDSRDPYNEQFF	TGTGCCACCAGTGATAGCAGGGACCCATACAATGAGCAGTTCTTC
TRBD1	few	TRBV29-1	TRBJ1-5	CSVAGGSSNQPQHF	TGCAGCGTTGCAGGGGGTAGTAGCAATCAGCCCCAGCATTTT
NA	NA	TRBV20-1	TRBJ2-1	CSARDLHGDMHEQFF	TGCAGTGCTAGAGATCTGCACGGGGATATGCATGAGCAGTTCTTC
TRBD2	few	TRBV7-2	TRBJ2-5	CASSSSGGRQETQYF	TGTGCCAGCAGCTCCAGCGGGGGCCGCCAAGAGACCCAGTACTTC
NA	NA	TRBV12-3/TRBV12-4	TRBJ2-1	CASSLRTWPYNEQFF	TGTGCCAGCAGTCTCAGAACATGGCCCTACAATGAGCAGTTCTTC
TRBD2	few	TRBV5-1	TRBJ2-5	CASSFGSGRKETQYF	TGCGCCAGCAGCTTCGGGAGCGGGAGAAAAGAGACCCAGTACTTC
NA	once	TRBV5-4	TRBJ1-2	CASSLAGMAGVEGYTF	TGTGCCAGCAGCTTGGCCGGTATGGCAGGGGTTGAAGGCTACACCTTC
TRBD2	many	TRBV6-2/TRBV6-3	TRBJ2-3	CASVGTSGHTDTQYF	TGTGCCAGCGTGGGGACTAGCGGCCACACAGATACGCAGTATTTT
TRBD2	NA	TRBV4-2	TRBJ2-2	CASSQEPSGGTGELFF	TGTGCCAGCAGCCAAGAACCTAGCGGGGGAACCGGGGAGCTGTTTTTT
NA	NA	TRBV7-6	TRBJ2-3	CASSALGIDTQYF	TGTGCCAGCAGCGCCCTAGGGATAGATACGCAGTATTTT
TRBD2	few	TRBV5-6	TRBJ2-3	CASSMGLAGTDTQYF	TGTGCCAGCAGCATGGGACTAGCGGGAACAGATACGCAGTATTTT
NA	few	TRBV10-3	TRBJ2-7	CAISDVAESYEQYF	TGTGCCATCAGTGATGTAGCGGAGTCCTACGAGCAGTACTTC
TRBD2	few	TRBV7-6	TRBJ2-5	CASSRGLAARQETQYF	TGTGCCAGCAGCCGCGGACTAGCGGCTCGCCAAGAGACCCAGTACTTC
TRBD1	NA	TRBV4-1	TRBJ1-5	CASSRDRDSNQPQHF	TGCGCCAGCAGCCGGGACAGAGATAGCAATCAGCCCCAGCATTTT
TRBD1	NA	TRBV7-8	TRBJ1-5	CASSFRDSSFPQHF	TGTGCCAGCAGCTTCCGGGACAGTAGTTTTCCCCAGCATTTT